This TCR beta chain was recovered during a study of blood T cell repertoires in COVID-19. The germline V gene has CDR1 SGHAT and CDR2 FQNNGV. The CDR3 runs to 14 residues. Unmatched junction bases numbered 7, after V lost 5 bases and J lost 4 bases. Profiled with immunoSEQ multiplex PCR; TCRdb holds only in-frame clones, not every one. Of a few hundred thousand clones listed, about 90% are singletons. The genes are TRBV11-2 and TRBJ1-1, with TRBD1 identical over 7 bases. The sequence derives from a human donor in a cohort exposed to, infected with or recovered from COVID-19 (not recorded which). The donor label of this sample is uncertain. Sequencing was performed on PBMCs or T cells enriched from blood (not recorded which). In DNA form, the CDR3 reads TGTGCCAGCAGCCTGATACAGGGGCGCACTGAAGCTTTCTTT. This encodes CASSLIQGRTEAFF.